This T cell receptor (beta chain) came from a study of T cell responses to AZD1222 COVID-19 vaccine. Using immunoSEQ multiplex PCR, the repertoire was profiled, and TCRdb retains in-frame clones only, with some absent. The sample has about 100,000 clones, about 92% seen once. The CDR3 loop spans 20 amino acids. Germline V gives CDR1 SGHNT, CDR2 YYREEE (reference sequence). V lost 2 bases and J lost 0; bases outside the gene matches: 17. The V gene is TRBV5-4, the J gene TRBJ1-3; 7 positions match TRBD1. Sequencing was performed on peripheral blood, taken on day 0 of AZD1222 vaccination. The clonotype was recovered from an adult in good health. The chain's CDR3 is CASSFGLKVDRASSGNTIYF. As DNA, the CDR3 is TGTGCCAGCAGCTTCGGTCTTAAGGTAGACAGGGCCTCCTCTGGAAACACCATATATTTT.